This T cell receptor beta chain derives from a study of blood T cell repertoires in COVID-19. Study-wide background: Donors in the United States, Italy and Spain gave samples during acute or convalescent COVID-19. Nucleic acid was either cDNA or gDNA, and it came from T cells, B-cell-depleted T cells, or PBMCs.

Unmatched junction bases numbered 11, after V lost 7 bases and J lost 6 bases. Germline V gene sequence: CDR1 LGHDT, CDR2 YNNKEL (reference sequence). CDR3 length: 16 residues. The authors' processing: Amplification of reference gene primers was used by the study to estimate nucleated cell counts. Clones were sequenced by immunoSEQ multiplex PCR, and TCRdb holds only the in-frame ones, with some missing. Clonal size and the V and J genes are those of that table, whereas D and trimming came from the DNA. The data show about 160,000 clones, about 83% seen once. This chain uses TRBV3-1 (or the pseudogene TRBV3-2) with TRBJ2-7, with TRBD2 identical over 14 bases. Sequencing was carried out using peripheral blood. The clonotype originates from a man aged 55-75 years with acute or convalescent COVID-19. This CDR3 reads CASMAVTSGGESEQYF. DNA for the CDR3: TGTGCCAGCATGGCTGTGACTAGCGGGGGGGAAAGCGAGCAGTACTTC.